These 26 T cell receptor beta chains came from one sample sequenced in a study of CD8+CD57+ T cells in acquired aplastic anemia. Using genomic DNA as the template, TCR beta VDJ and CDR3 profiling was carried out. Each CDR3 protein is one row after TCRdb ran MiXCR on the reads. There are approximately 220,000 distinct CDR3 sequences in the sample; around 49% occur only once, and roughly 21% lies in the top ten. Only patients with CD8+CD57+ cell expansion on flow cytometry were chosen for sequencing. Sequenced input: sorted CD4+, CD8+, or CD8+CD57+ T cells (not recorded which) from PBMCs. Every receptor here comes from a human donor with aplastic anemia.

This clonotype has a count of ten or more. The chain recombines TRBV11-3 with TRBJ1-1; the D gene is possibly TRBD1 (5 bases). V lost 3 bases, J lost 5 bases, and 13 bases lay in between. From germline, CDR1 is SGHNT and CDR2 YENEEA. The CDR3 length is 14 residues. The CDR3, as DNA: TGTGCCAGCAGCTTGGGGGAGGGAAGAACTGAAGCTTTCTTT. This encodes CASSLGEGRTEAFF.

This clonotype was counted a single time. The chain combines TRBV5-1 with TRBJ1-2; TRBD1 is a possible D gene (5 bases). The CDR3 covers 18 residues. Per germline, CDR1 SGHRS and CDR2 YFSETQ. Trimming shortened V by 0 bases and J by 6 bases, and 24 bases separated the two germline ends. This CDR3 is CASSLAAAVGGTRDGYTF. CDR3 coding DNA: TGCGCCAGCAGCTTGGCTGCCGCCGTGGGGGGGACGAGGGATGGCTACACCTTC. The entire variable domain, with the rest obtained from reference TRBV5-1 and TRBJ1-2, is as follows: KAGVTQTPRYLIKTRGQQVTLSCSPISGHRSVSWYQQTPGQGLQFLFEYFSETQRNKGNFPGRFSGRQFSNSRSEMNVSTLELGDSALYLCASSLAAAVGGTRDGYTFGSGTRLTVV.

This sequence joins TRBV10-3 and TRBJ1-2, with 8 bases fitting TRBD1. Germline CDR1 reads ENHRY; CDR2 reads SYGVKD. Trimming took 5 bases from V and 4 from J; bases not matched to a gene: 3. The length of the CDR3 is 13 residues. CDR3 amino acids: CAISLDRAYGYTF. The CDR3 DNA reads TGTGCCATCAGTCTGGACAGGGCCTATGGCTACACCTTC.

This clonotype was seen just once. V and J are TRBV6-2 or TRBV6-3 and TRBJ2-7; perhaps TRBD1 as D (5 bases). V was clipped by 9 bases and J by 1 base, with 19 bases between them. This CDR3 is 15 amino acids long. The germline V gene encodes CDR1 MNHEY and CDR2 SVGEGT. The CDR3 protein is CASLDESTESYEQYF. In DNA, the CDR3 is TGTGCCAGTCTGGATGAATCGACAGAGTCCTACGAGCAGTACTTC.

Of note for this clonotype: The CDR3 carries no conserved terminal phenylalanine or tryptophan, so it likely arises from a read error. The chain is built from TRBV11-2 and TRBJ2-7, with D perhaps matching TRBD1 or TRBD2 (5 bases each). Trimming shortened V by 5 bases and J by 6 bases, and 14 bases separated the two germline ends. Germline V CDR1 and CDR2: SGHAT, FQNNGV. This CDR3 contains 13 residues. In DNA, the CDR3 is TGTGCCAGCAGCACAGGACTGGCCAGCGAGCAGTACTCC. It codes for CASSTGLASEQYS.

Details on this clonotype: This sequence may be a read error, since a much larger clone differs from it by one base. The chain carries TRBV9 and TRBJ2-2; 11 nucleotides line up with TRBD2. CDR1 SGDLS and CDR2 YYNGEE come from the germline V gene. This CDR3 spans 17 amino acids. The CDR3 DNA follows: TGTGCCAGCAGCGTACTAGCGGGGGGCGGGAACACCAGGGAGCTGTTTTTT. This gives the protein CASSVLAGGGNTRELFF.

The chain links TRBV19 to TRBJ1-5, with 8 bases lining up with TRBD1. V shed 5 bases and J 1 base; nucleotides not matched to a gene: 13. Germline-derived CDR1 and CDR2 are LNHDA and SQIVND (reference sequence). The CDR3 consists of 18 residues. The CDR3 loop reads CASSQQGGGSLSNQPQHF. The CDR3 coding sequence is TGTGCCAGTAGTCAACAGGGGGGGGGCTCTCTCAGCAATCAGCCCCAGCATTTT.

This clonotype was observed a handful of times. Since the CDR3 does not end with the conserved phenylalanine or tryptophan, this likely comes from a read error. CDR3: CASSSVGQGVGETQYS. For the CDR3, the DNA is TGTGCCAGCAGCTCAGTAGGACAGGGGGTTGGGGAGACCCAGTACTCC. The chain combines TRBV5-4 with TRBJ2-5; 10 nucleotides align to TRBD1. The CDR3 is 16 amino acids. CDR1 is SGHNT and CDR2 is YYREEE in the germline V gene (reference sequence). Trimming at V came to 3 bases and at J to 5 bases, leaving 10 bases not matched to a gene.

This clonotype was seen at least ten times. J is TRBJ1-5 and V is TRBV4-1; D gene uncertain. The CDR3 is 13 amino acids. Germline assignment: CDR1 MGHRA and CDR2 YSYEKL. V lost 3 bases, J lost 0 bases, and 3 bases lay in between. CDR3 amino acids: CASSQDSNQPQHF. The CDR3 DNA reads TGCGCCAGCAGCCAGGATAGCAATCAGCCCCAGCATTTT.

The gene calls are TRBV18 and TRBJ1-5; D gene ambiguous. The CDR3 is 13 residues long. The germline gives CDR1 KGHSH, CDR2 LQKENI. V shed 4 bases and J shed 1 base, with 5 bases lying between them. The CDR3 DNA is TGTGCCAGCTCACAACAGAGCAATCAGCCCCAGCATTTT. Encoded protein: CASSQQSNQPQHF.

This clonotype was counted at least ten times. The chain is built from TRBV20-1 and TRBJ2-1, with a weak D call TRBD2 (7 bases). This CDR3 is 14 amino acids long. The ends were cut back, 0 bases at V and 9 bases at J, with 15 bases in the middle. CDR1 is DFQATT and CDR2 is SNEGSKA in the germline V gene (reference sequence). Here the CDR3 DNA reads TGCAGTGCTAGAGATCCGAGGGGGGGAAGTGAGCAGTTCTTC. Protein sequence: CSARDPRGGSEQFF.

This rearrangement joins TRBV11-3 to TRBJ2-5, with unresolved D. The CDR3 has 14 residues. Trimming took 5 bases from V and 4 from J, leaving 14 bases between them. Germline V lookup: CDR1 SGHNT, CDR2 YENEEA. The CDR3 protein is CASSPRESRETQYF. The DNA of the CDR3 is TGTGCCAGCAGCCCCCGAGAGTCCCGAGAGACCCAGTACTTC.

This clonotype has at least ten counts. CDR3 in amino acids: CSGSKGGKETQYF. The CDR3 DNA sequence: TGCAGCGGATCTAAAGGGGGTAAAGAGACCCAGTACTTC. The chain has TRBV29-1 and TRBJ2-5; a weak D match, TRBD1 (6 bases). CDR1 is SQVTM and CDR2 is ANQGSEA in the germline V gene. This CDR3 is built from 13 residues. The ends were cut back, 7 bases at V and 3 bases at J, with 15 bases in the middle.

The chain employs TRBV19 and TRBJ1-2, with D possibly matching TRBD1 (6 bases). Germline values: CDR1 LNHDA, CDR2 SQIVND (reference sequence). Trimming left V 5 bases short and J 4 bases short, with 14 bases between. The CDR3 has 14 amino acids. Here the CDR3 DNA reads TGTGCCAGTAGTGAAAATGAGGGGGTCTATGGCTACACCTTC. Translating it yields CASSENEGVYGYTF.

This clonotype was counted at least ten times. J is TRBJ2-6 and V is TRBV20-1; 7 bases are a match to TRBD1. Unmatched junction bases numbered 5, after V lost 3 bases and J lost 0 bases. The CDR3 is 16 amino acids. Germline V gives CDR1 DFQATT, CDR2 SNEGSKA (reference sequence). The CDR3 here is CSASRQGSSGANVLTF. CDR3 DNA sequence: TGCAGTGCTAGCCGACAGGGAAGCTCTGGGGCCAACGTCCTGACTTTC.

The rearrangement uses TRBV9 and TRBJ1-6; TRBD1 might be the D (6 bases). The ends were cut back, 3 bases at V and 4 bases at J, with 8 bases in the middle. The CDR3 runs 14 residues. Germline assignment: CDR1 SGDLS and CDR2 YYNGEE. The CDR3 loop is CASSAGQYNSPLHF. The CDR3 DNA sequence: TGTGCCAGCAGCGCCGGACAGTATAATTCACCCCTCCACTTT.

J is TRBJ2-7 and V is TRBV6-1; TRBD2 might be the D (7 bases). Germline V CDR1 and CDR2: MNHNS, SASEGT. This CDR3 spans 12 amino acids. V lost 6 bases, J lost 5 bases, and 11 bases lay in between. The CDR3 region has the DNA TGTGCCAGCAGAACAGGGAGGGACGAGCAGTACTTC. This encodes CASRTGRDEQYF.

This clonotype was seen at least ten times. The rearrangement links TRBV19 to TRBJ2-5; D may be TRBD1 (6 bases). CDR1 is LNHDA and CDR2 is SQIVND in the germline V gene (reference sequence). This CDR3 is built from 16 residues. Trimming pared 3 bases from V and 3 bases from J, leaving 17 bases between. CDR3 bases: TGTGCCAGTAGTATGGGGATCGGGACAACAGAAGAGACCCAGTACTTC. Translating it yields CASSMGIGTTEETQYF.

The rearrangement joins TRBV25-1 to TRBJ2-5; possible D gene TRBD1, 6 bases. The CDR3 is 15 residues long. Looked up from germline, CDR1 is MGHDK and CDR2 is SYGVNS. The V end lost 1 base, the J end lost 5 bases, and 14 bases lay between the germline ends. The CDR3 DNA is TGTGCCAGCAGTGAATTGGACAGATTGAAGGAGACCCAGTACTTC. This codes for CASSELDRLKETQYF.

J is TRBJ1-3 and V is TRBV9, with 8 bases identical to TRBD1. From germline, CDR1 is SGDLS and CDR2 YYNGEE. The ends lost 5 bases at V and 4 bases at J; junction bases unmatched: 8. The CDR3 sequence is 15 residues long. CDR3 DNA: TGTGCCAGCAGGTCTGTGACAGGGGCAGGAAACACCATATATTTT. It is translated as CASRSVTGAGNTIYF.

This chain uses TRBV27 with TRBJ1-5; 7 nucleotides align to TRBD1. Germline CDR1 MNHEY, CDR2 SMNVEV (reference sequence). This CDR3 spans 15 amino acids. Trimming took 8 bases from V and 3 from J; bases not matched to a gene: 10. The CDR3 nucleotides are TGTGCCAGCGGTCGTACAGGGGTGTACAATCAGCCCCAGCATTTT. This codes for CASGRTGVYNQPQHF.

This clonotype was seen many times. CDR3 in DNA: TGCAGTGCTCCCAGGGGGTACTCCTACAATGAGCAGTTCTTC. It codes for CSAPRGYSYNEQFF. The J gene is TRBJ2-1, the V gene TRBV20-1; TRBD1 matches at 7 bases. With 5 bases clipped from V and 0 bases from J, the junction kept 4 bases outside the gene matches. This CDR3 spans 14 amino acids. CDR1 is DFQATT and CDR2 is SNEGSKA in the germline V gene (reference sequence).

Turning to this clonotype: The conserved closing phenylalanine or tryptophan is absent in this CDR3, likely reflecting a read error. The V and J genes are TRBV9 and TRBJ1-1, with D possibly matching TRBD1 (6 bases). Germline values: CDR1 SGDLS, CDR2 YYNGEE. This CDR3 comprises 13 residues. V was pared by 4 bases and J by 2 bases, with 9 bases between. The CDR3 here is CASSSGGNTEAFL. As DNA, the CDR3 is TGTGCCAGCAGCTCGGGGGGCAACACTGAAGCTTTCCTT.

V is TRBV15 and J is TRBJ2-3; TRBD2 is a possible D gene (6 bases). This CDR3 has 14 amino acids. Germline CDR1 reads LNHNV; CDR2 reads YYDKDF (reference sequence). V was cut by 3 bases and J by 1 base, with 8 bases left in between. CDR3 DNA sequence: TGTGCCACCAGCAGCGGGGAGGGCACAGATACGCAGTATTTT. This encodes CATSSGEGTDTQYF.

At least ten counts were recorded for this clonotype. The CDR3 sequence: CSVERAAGGGPVRQFF. CDR3 coding DNA: TGCAGCGTTGAAAGGGCAGCGGGGGGCGGGCCGGTGAGGCAGTTCTTC. The V and J genes are TRBV29-1 and TRBJ2-1; 9 nucleotides line up with TRBD2. The V gene end was trimmed by 2 bases and the J gene end by 12 bases; junction bases not matched to a gene: 17. CDR3 size: 16 residues. Germline-derived CDR1 and CDR2 are SQVTM and ANQGSEA.

This clonotype was found a few times. This may be a read error: a much more frequent sequence differs by one nucleotide. The rearrangement links TRBV2 to TRBJ1-2; D not resolved. Germline CDR1 reads SNHLY; CDR2 reads FYNNEI. The CDR3 is 11 residues long. V was clipped by 11 bases and J by 3 bases, with 10 bases between them. Written as DNA, the CDR3 is TGTGCCGGCAAGCCGGACTATGGCTACACCTTC. Encoded protein: CAGKPDYGYTF.